This T cell receptor beta chain was retrieved from a study of OX40 agonist ivuxolimab in advanced cancers. General observations from the study: Some nonresponders also had low normalized T-cell clonal expansion. The study did not work out the antigen specificity of the expanded peripheral T cells.

Losses at the gene ends were 0 bases for V and 2 bases for J; bases not matched to a gene: 2. CDR1 and CDR2 from the germline V gene are SGHDT and YYEEEE. This CDR3 region has 15 residues. As for this clone: What it binds is unknown.

Sequencing used immunoSEQ multiplex PCR; TCRdb keeps in-frame clones, though not all of them. The data show roughly 89,000 clones, about 86% seen once. The genes are TRBV5-6 and TRBJ2-7; 10 positions agree with TRBD2. This specimen consisted of CD4+ or CD8+ T cells sorted from blood, obtained in a trial of the OX40 agonist ivuxolimab. The receptor's source is an adult with an advanced solid tumor such as melanoma, head and neck, liver or kidney cancer. Here the CDR3 DNA reads TGTGCCAGCAGCTTGGGAGCGGGAGGGGCCTACGAGCAGTACTTC. This gives the protein CASSLGAGGAYEQYF. Looking up the rest from reference TRBV5-6 and TRBJ2-7 gives the full variable domain: DAGVTQSPTHLIKTRGQQVTLRCSPKSGHDTVSWYQQALGQGPQFIFQYYEEEERQRGNFPDRFSGHQFPNYSSELNVNALLLGDSALYLCASSLGAGGAYEQYFGPGTRLTVT.